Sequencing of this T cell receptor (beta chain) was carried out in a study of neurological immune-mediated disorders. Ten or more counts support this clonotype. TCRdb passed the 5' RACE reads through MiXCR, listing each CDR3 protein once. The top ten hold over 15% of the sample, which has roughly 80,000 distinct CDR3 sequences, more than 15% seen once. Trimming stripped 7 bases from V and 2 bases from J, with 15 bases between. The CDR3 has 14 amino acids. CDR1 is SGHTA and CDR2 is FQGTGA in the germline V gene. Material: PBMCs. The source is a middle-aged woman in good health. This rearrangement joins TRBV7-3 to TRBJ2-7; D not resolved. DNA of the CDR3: TGTGCCAGCATACTAAGGGCAGGTCCCTACGAGCAGTACTTC. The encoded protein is CASILRAGPYEQYF.